Listed here are 4 T cell receptor beta chains from one sample, sequenced in a study of blood T cell repertoires in COVID-19. The table came from immunoSEQ multiplex PCR; TCRdb's copy has only in-frame clones and leaves some out. The data contain roughly 300,000 clones, 85% of them singletons. The sequenced sample was peripheral blood. All receptors derive from a human donor in a cohort sampled during active COVID-19.

The genes are TRBV30 and TRBJ2-3; 8 positions match TRBD2. V was clipped by 2 bases and J by 3 bases; unmatched bases: 7. Germline V gene data show CDR1 as GTSNPN and CDR2 as SVGIG (reference sequence). The CDR3 loop spans 15 amino acids. The CDR3 sequence: CAWSRAGALTDTQYF. CDR3 bases: TGTGCCTGGAGTAGAGCGGGGGCCTTAACAGATACGCAGTATTTT.

This chain links TRBV9 with TRBJ2-3; maybe TRBD2 (6 bases). Germline CDR1 SGDLS, CDR2 YYNGEE. The V and J ends lost 3 bases and 12 bases respectively, with 20 bases between them. This CDR3 has 14 residues. CDR3 nucleotide sequence: TGTGCCAGCAGCGGAATAGCGGATTTTGGTGTTCAGTATTTT. It codes for CASSGIADFGVQYF.

The CDR3 DNA sequence: TGCGCCAGCAGCCAGGACCGGGCTCCCAGACAGGAGACCCAGTACTTC. It translates to CASSQDRAPRQETQYF. The V gene is TRBV4-1, the J gene TRBJ2-5; D possibly corresponds to TRBD1 (5 bases). Trimming took off 3 bases at V and 5 bases at J, with 19 bases between the two ends. This CDR3 has 16 amino acids. Germline CDR1 and CDR2: MGHRA and YSYEKL.

The chain has TRBV4-1 and TRBJ2-7; D unclear. Between the trimmed V and J ends, which lost 0 bases and 3 bases, there was a span of 6 bases. The CDR3 contains 13 residues. Germline V lookup: CDR1 MGHRA, CDR2 YSYEKL. CDR3 sequence: CASSQDSSYEQYF. The CDR3 DNA reads as TGCGCCAGCAGCCAAGATTCCAGCTACGAGCAGTACTTC.